This T cell receptor (beta chain) was recorded in a study of CD8+CD57+ T cells in acquired aplastic anemia. Profiles of TCR beta VDJ and CDR3 were generated from a genomic DNA template. TCRdb used MiXCR to reprocess the reads, holding one entry per CDR3 protein. The sample includes about 170,000 distinct CDR3 sequences, roughly 63% of them seen just once. Losses at the gene ends were 5 bases for V and 3 bases for J; bases not matched to a gene: 6. This CDR3 comprises 15 residues. Per germline, CDR1 KGHDR and CDR2 SFDVKD. The chain recombines TRBV24-1 with TRBJ2-1; 7 nucleotides align to TRBD2. Specimen: sorted CD4+, CD8+, or CD8+CD57+ T cells (not recorded which) from PBMCs. The clonotype comes from a human donor in good health. The CDR3 DNA reads TGTGCCACCAGTGGGGAGGGCCCAATCTACAATGAGCAGTTCTTC. It translates to CATSGEGPIYNEQFF.